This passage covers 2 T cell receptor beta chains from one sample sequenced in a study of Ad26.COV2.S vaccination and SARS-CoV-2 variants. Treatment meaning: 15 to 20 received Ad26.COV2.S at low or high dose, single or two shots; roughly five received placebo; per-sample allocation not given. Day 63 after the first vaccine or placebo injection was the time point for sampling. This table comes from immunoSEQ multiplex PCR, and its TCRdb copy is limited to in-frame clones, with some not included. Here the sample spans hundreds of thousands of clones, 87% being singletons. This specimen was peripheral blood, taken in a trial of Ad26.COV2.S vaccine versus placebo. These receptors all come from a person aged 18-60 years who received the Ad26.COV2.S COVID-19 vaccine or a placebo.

The CDR3 spells CASSLDRVSYNSPLHF. The DNA for the CDR3 is TGTGCCAGCAGTCTGGACAGGGTCTCCTATAATTCACCCCTCCACTTT. The V gene is TRBV27, the J gene TRBJ1-6; the match to TRBD1 covers 8 bases. Germline-derived CDR1 and CDR2 are MNHEY and SMNVEV (reference sequence). The CDR3 length is 16 residues. The V gene end was trimmed by 5 bases and the J gene end by 0 bases; junction bases not matched to a gene: 3.

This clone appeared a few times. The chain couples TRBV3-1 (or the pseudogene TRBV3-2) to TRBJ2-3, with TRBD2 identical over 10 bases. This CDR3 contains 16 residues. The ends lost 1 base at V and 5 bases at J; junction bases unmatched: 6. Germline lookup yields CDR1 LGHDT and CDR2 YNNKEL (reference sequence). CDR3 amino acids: CASSQVSGGAGDTQYF. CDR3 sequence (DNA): TGTGCCAGCAGCCAAGTGAGCGGGGGGGCCGGAGATACGCAGTATTTT.